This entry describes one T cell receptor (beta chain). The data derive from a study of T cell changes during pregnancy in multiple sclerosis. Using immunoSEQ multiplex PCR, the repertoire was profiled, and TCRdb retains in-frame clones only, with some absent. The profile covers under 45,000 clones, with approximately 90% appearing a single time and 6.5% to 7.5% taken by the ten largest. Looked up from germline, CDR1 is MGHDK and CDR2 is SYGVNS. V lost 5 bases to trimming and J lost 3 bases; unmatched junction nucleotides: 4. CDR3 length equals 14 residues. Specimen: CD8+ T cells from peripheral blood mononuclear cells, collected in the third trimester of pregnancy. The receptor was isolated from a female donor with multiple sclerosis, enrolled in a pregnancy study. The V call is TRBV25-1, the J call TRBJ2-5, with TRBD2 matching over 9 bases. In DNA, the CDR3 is TGTGCCAGCAGTCGTTGGACTAGCGAAGAGACCCAGTACTTC. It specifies CASSRWTSEETQYF.